These 10 T cell receptor beta chains originate from one sample sequenced in a study of blood T cells in healthy people across ages. Combining a sample-barcoded 5' primer with a J-beta primer mix, a second PCR ran for roughly 7 to 11 cycles. TCRdb redid the calling of the 5' RACE reads with MiXCR, one entry per CDR3 protein. The repertoire consists of some 1,500,000 distinct CDR3 sequences, with approximately 42% occurring once and the leading ten covering roughly 3.7%. The sequenced material came from blood. The source of these receptors is a woman between 18 and 30 years old in good health.

The chain links TRBV12-3 or TRBV12-4 to TRBJ2-3; D might be TRBD1 or TRBD2, each matching 6 bases. V lost 6 bases to trimming and J lost 5 bases, with 18 bases between them. The CDR3 extends over 15 amino acids. The CDR3 sequence: CASRHVRGAIDTQYF. The CDR3 DNA is TGTGCCAGCAGACACGTAAGGGGGGCCATAGATACGCAGTATTTT.

V is TRBV12-3 or TRBV12-4 and J is TRBJ1-4, with D unresolved. V was cut by 3 bases and J by 5 bases, with 13 bases left in between. CDR3 length equals 15 residues. CDR3 residues: CASSFGPASNEKLFF. The CDR3 nucleotides are TGTGCCAGCAGTTTCGGGCCAGCGAGCAATGAAAAACTGTTTTTT.

This clonotype was observed at least ten times. The chain is built from TRBV4-1 and TRBJ1-5; unclear D gene. V dropped 5 bases and J dropped 1 base, with 6 bases sitting between them. In germline, CDR1 is MGHRA, CDR2 YSYEKL. This CDR3 contains 13 residues. The chain's CDR3 is CASSERSNQPQHF. The CDR3 DNA reads TGCGCCAGCAGCGAGAGGAGCAATCAGCCCCAGCATTTT.

V and J are TRBV20-1 and TRBJ2-5, with D possibly TRBD1 on 5 matching bases. The CDR3 spans 11 residues. Per the germline V gene, CDR1 is DFQATT and CDR2 is SNEGSKA (reference sequence). Trimming took 5 bases from V and 11 from J, leaving 15 bases between them. CDR3 nucleotides: TGCAGTGCTGACAGTTACAATGTGCAGTACTTC. Translated: CSADSYNVQYF.

The table lists this clonotype with a few counts. This rearrangement joins TRBV11-2 to TRBJ1-6; D is unclear. Germline CDR1 reads SGHAT; CDR2 reads FQNNGV. The CDR3 totals 13 residues. Trimming shortened V by 5 bases and J by 10 bases, and 12 bases separated the two germline ends. In nucleotides, the CDR3 is TGTGCCAGCAGCACTACTGAATGGTCACCCCTCCACTTT. Translating gives CASSTTEWSPLHF.

The V call is TRBV24-1, the J call TRBJ2-3, with TRBD2 identical over 14 bases. V lost 2 bases to trimming and J lost 4 bases; unmatched junction nucleotides: 4. CDR1 KGHDR and CDR2 SFDVKD come from the germline V gene. The CDR3 consists of 17 residues. CDR3 loop: CATSDSGTSGSADTQYF. DNA for the CDR3: TGTGCCACCAGTGATTCCGGGACTAGCGGGAGTGCAGATACGCAGTATTTT.

This sequence joins TRBV4-2 and TRBJ2-2; possible D gene TRBD2, 6 bases. The V end lost 3 bases, the J end lost 2 bases, and 13 bases lay between the germline ends. Germline CDR1 reads LGHNA; CDR2 reads YNFKEQ. The CDR3 totals 16 residues. As DNA, the CDR3 is TGTGCCAGCAGCCATCTCCGGGAGCGCAACACCGGGGAGCTGTTTTTT. Amino acids: CASSHLRERNTGELFF.

This clonotype was observed a handful of times. This chain links TRBV20-1 with TRBJ1-2, with TRBD1 matching 7 bases. From germline, CDR1 is DFQATT and CDR2 SNEGSKA (reference sequence). This CDR3 spans 16 amino acids. J gave up 4 bases and V 4 bases, and 15 bases lay outside the gene matches. CDR3 in DNA: TGCAGTGCTACCACGGCGGCAACAGGGGATGTCTATGGCTACACCTTC. As protein: CSATTAATGDVYGYTF.

The genes are TRBV3-1 and TRBJ2-5, with D unresolved. CDR1 is LGHDT, CDR2 YNNKEL, per germline (reference sequence). CDR3 length equals 15 residues. The V end lost 5 bases, the J end lost 5 bases, and 18 bases lay between the germline ends. The CDR3 coding sequence is TGTGCCAGCAGCTCCCTCCAAGGTAGTACGGAGACCCAGTACTTC. Its translation is CASSSLQGSTETQYF.

In this sample, this clonotype turned up a few times. At one of its ends the junction is not consistent with the germline gene, which may arise from a read error. The chain couples TRBV29-1 to TRBJ1-1, with TRBD1 as a possible D gene (5 bases). The germline V gene has CDR1 SQVTM and CDR2 ANQGSEA. The CDR3 is 13 residues long. The CDR3 region is CRVEDPGDTEAFF. DNA for the CDR3: TGCCGCGTTGAAGATCCGGGGGACACTGAAGCTTTCTTT.